The TCR beta chain described here comes from a study of blood T cell repertoires in COVID-19. For the study at large: PBMCs, B-cell-depleted T cells, or T cells were the source of the cDNA or gDNA that made up the material.

Study processing details: Cell counts per sample came from amplifying reference gene primers. Method: immunoSEQ multiplex PCR; TCRdb's copy keeps in-frame clones and lacks some. Clone size and the V and J calls come from that table; the DNA yielded D and trimming. The sample contains about 40,000 clones, approximately 88% of which appear only once. V gave up 7 bases and J gave up 2 bases; unmatched junction bases: 2. This CDR3 comprises 14 residues. CDR1 and CDR2 (germline): LNHDA, SQIVND (reference sequence). This clone was seen only a few times. This receptor was taken from an older woman with acute or convalescent COVID-19. The specimen was peripheral blood. The chain is built from TRBV19 and TRBJ2-6, with 7 bases lining up with TRBD2. The chain's CDR3 is CASTRGAGANVLTF. CDR3 DNA sequence: TGTGCCAGTACACGGGGGGCTGGGGCCAACGTCCTGACTTTC.